One and the same sample provided the 20 T cell receptor beta chains below, sequenced in a study of T cells in Graves' hyperthyroidism and ophthalmopathy. TCR beta CDR3 region amplification was performed from RNA transcripts. A set of HTBI primers served as the primers for a first-round RT-PCR of the TCR CDR3. Each CDR3 protein gets one entry after TCRdb re-called the multiplex PCR reads with MiXCR. Of 600,000 or so distinct CDR3 sequences in the sample, roughly 16% are singletons; the top ten hold 3.5% to 4%. Sequencing was performed on blood. Source of these receptors: a woman in her twenties or thirties with Graves' hyperthyroidism.

CDR3 region: CSVGVGSGETQYF. For the CDR3, the DNA is TGCAGCGTTGGGGTCGGGAGTGGGGAGACCCAGTACTTC. The rearrangement uses TRBV29-1 and TRBJ2-5; a possible D gene is TRBD2 (6 bases). Trimming shortened V by 4 bases and J by 5 bases, and 14 bases separated the two germline ends. Looked up from germline, CDR1 is SQVTM and CDR2 is ANQGSEA. CDR3 size: 13 residues.

This chain connects TRBV27 to TRBJ2-7; perhaps TRBD1 as D (6 bases). CDR1 is MNHEY, CDR2 SMNVEV, per germline (reference sequence). CDR3 length: 13 residues. V gave up 6 bases and J gave up 5 bases, with 14 bases separating them. CDR3 loop: CASRPLDRHEQYF. CDR3 DNA sequence: TGTGCCAGCAGACCTTTGGACAGACACGAGCAGTACTTC.

The chain combines TRBV30 with TRBJ2-7; a weak D match, TRBD1 (5 bases). Trimming pared 1 base from V and 1 base from J, leaving 8 bases between. Germline lookup yields CDR1 GTSNPN and CDR2 SVGIG (reference sequence). This CDR3 spans 13 amino acids. This CDR3 is CAWSDDSSYEQYF. CDR3 DNA sequence: TGTGCCTGGAGTGACGACAGTTCCTACGAGCAGTACTTC.

This clonotype was observed a handful of times. The chain joins TRBV20-1 to TRBJ2-5; D is possibly TRBD2 (6 bases). Trimming left V 5 bases short and J 2 bases short, with 21 bases between. Germline CDR1 is DFQATT and CDR2 is SNEGSKA (reference sequence). This CDR3 spans 16 amino acids. The CDR3 reads CSASPLAGPNQETQYF. The CDR3 bases are TGCAGTGCTTCCCCCTTGGCGGGGCCCAATCAAGAGACCCAGTACTTC.

This clonotype was seen ten or more times. The rearrangement joins TRBV11-1 to TRBJ2-3, with D possibly being TRBD2 (5 bases). Trimming removed 5 bases from V and 4 bases from J, with 16 bases in between. The germline V gene has CDR1 SGHAT and CDR2 FQDESV (reference sequence). The CDR3 spans 15 residues. The CDR3 is CASSHDYPGADTQYF. CDR3 sequence (DNA): TGTGCCAGCAGCCACGACTATCCCGGCGCAGATACGCAGTATTTT.

This clonotype came up many times. The chain uses TRBV2 and TRBJ2-3; tentatively, D is TRBD2 (6 bases). The germline V and J ends were trimmed by 6 bases and 1 base, with 17 bases remaining between them. Per germline, CDR1 SNHLY and CDR2 FYNNEI. The CDR3 has 16 residues. CDR3 coding DNA: TGTGCCAGCAGCGACCCTGGGGGGTCGGGCACAGATACGCAGTATTTT. It specifies CASSDPGGSGTDTQYF. Using reference TRBV2 and TRBJ2-3 for the parts outside the CDR3, the full variable domain is EPEVTQTPSHQVTQMGQEVILRCVPISNHLYFYWYRQILGQKVEFLVSFYNNEISEKSEIFDDQFSVERPDGSNFTLKIRSTKLEDSAMYFCASSDPGGSGTDTQYFGPGTRLTVL.

This clonotype was seen a handful of times. This rearrangement joins TRBV5-1 to TRBJ2-5, with 7 nucleotides matching TRBD2. The CDR3 sequence is 13 residues long. Per germline, CDR1 SGHRS and CDR2 YFSETQ. Trimming at V came to 3 bases and at J to 3 bases, leaving 2 bases not matched to a gene. In DNA, the CDR3 is TGCGCCAGCAGCTGGGAGGGGAAAGAGACCCAGTACTTC. Its translation is CASSWEGKETQYF.

This clonotype was picked up a small number of times. The V and J genes are TRBV7-2 and TRBJ1-6; D is unclear. CDR3 length: 16 residues. Germline V gene data show CDR1 as SGHTA and CDR2 as FQGNSA. Trimming took off 1 base at V and 6 bases at J, with 13 bases between the two ends. This CDR3 is CASSLGTAVANSPLHF. DNA of the CDR3: TGTGCCAGCAGCTTAGGGACGGCGGTCGCTAATTCACCCCTCCACTTT.

Worth noting for this clonotype: A much larger clone differs by one base, so this may be a read error. The chain couples TRBV7-9 to TRBJ1-2, with 8 bases aligning to TRBD1. Looked up from germline, CDR1 is SEHNR and CDR2 is FQNEAQ (reference sequence). The CDR3 runs 17 residues. J lost 6 bases, V lost 1 base, and 13 bases had no gene match. The CDR3 region has the DNA TGTGCCAGCAGCTTAGGGGCCCGTCGCAGGGGGCTTGATGGCTACACCTTC. This translates into CASSLGARRRGLDGYTF.

Notes on this clonotype: A much larger clone lies one base from this, so it may be a read error. The gene calls are TRBV7-2 and TRBJ2-1, with D perhaps TRBD1 (6 bases). There are 14 residues in the CDR3. Germline V gives CDR1 SGHTA, CDR2 FQGNSA. The CDR3 reads CASSSGHVNNEQSF. CDR3 bases: TGTGCCAGCAGCTCGGGACACGTAAACAATGAGCAGTCCTTC. Filled out from reference TRBV7-2 and TRBJ2-1, the complete variable domain reads GAGVSQSPSNKVTEKGKDVELRCDPISGHTALYWYRQSLGQGLEFLIYFQGNSAPDKSGLPSDRFSAERTGGSVSTLTIQRTQQEDSAVYLCASSSGHVNNEQSFGPGTRLTVL.

This rearrangement joins TRBV20-1 to TRBJ2-3, with D possibly being TRBD2 (5 bases). CDR3 length: 13 residues. Per the germline V gene, CDR1 is DFQATT and CDR2 is SNEGSKA (reference sequence). V lost 6 bases and J lost 1, with 11 bases in between. The CDR3 here is CSARTGGTDTQYF. CDR3 sequence (DNA): TGCAGTGCGCGGACTGGTGGCACAGATACGCAGTATTTT.

This clonotype was seen a handful of times. This chain connects TRBV25-1 to TRBJ2-7; the D call may be TRBD1 or TRBD2 (6 bases each). The CDR3 consists of 16 residues. Germline-derived CDR1 and CDR2 are MGHDK and SYGVNS. V was trimmed by 5 bases and J by 3 bases, leaving 20 bases between them. The CDR3 DNA is TGTGCCAGCAGTAACGTGGGGGGCGCACTCAACTACGAGCAGTACTTC. Protein: CASSNVGGALNYEQYF.

There are a few counts of this clonotype. The V gene is TRBV12-3 or TRBV12-4, the J gene TRBJ1-4, with TRBD1 as a possible D gene (5 bases). The CDR3 sequence is 16 residues long. The V and J ends lost 6 bases and 4 bases respectively, with 18 bases between them. The CDR3 region is CASRDNRPEGNEKLFF. CDR3 nucleotides: TGTGCCAGCAGGGACAATAGGCCGGAGGGTAATGAAAAACTGTTTTTT.

This clonotype has only a few counts. This rearrangement joins TRBV9 to TRBJ1-1; D gene unclear. Per germline, CDR1 SGDLS and CDR2 YYNGEE. Trimming cost V 6 bases and J 0 bases, with 9 bases left between them. The CDR3 loop spans 13 amino acids. The CDR3 here is CASKRRLNTEAFF. In DNA form, the CDR3 reads TGTGCCAGCAAACGCAGGTTGAACACTGAAGCTTTCTTT.

V gene TRBV7-9 combines with J gene TRBJ2-4, with TRBD2 as a possible D gene (5 bases). Trimming stripped 3 bases from V and 6 bases from J, with 12 bases between. The CDR3 totals 14 residues. The germline V gene encodes CDR1 SEHNR and CDR2 FQNEAQ (reference sequence). The CDR3 reads CASSLTRAGNIQYF. Here the CDR3 DNA reads TGTGCCAGCAGCTTGACCCGGGCGGGAAACATTCAGTACTTC.

This clonotype has just a few counts. This rearrangement joins TRBV2 to TRBJ1-4, with TRBD1 matching over 7 bases. V was clipped by 0 bases and J by 3 bases; unmatched bases: 1. The CDR3 totals 15 residues. Germline CDR1 and CDR2: SNHLY and FYNNEI. CDR3 nucleotide sequence: TGTGCCAGCAGTGAAGCGCAGGGGGCTAATGAAAAACTGTTTTTT. Translation gives CASSEAQGANEKLFF.

There are many counts of this clonotype. This rearrangement joins TRBV29-1 to TRBJ2-1; D ambiguous. CDR3 length: 16 residues. The ends were cut back, 1 base at V and 0 bases at J, with 13 bases in the middle. Per the germline V gene, CDR1 is SQVTM and CDR2 is ANQGSEA. CDR3 nucleotides: TGCAGCGTTGAAGGCCTCGACTGGAGCTCCTACAATGAGCAGTTCTTC. Amino acids: CSVEGLDWSSYNEQFF.

J is TRBJ2-1 and V is TRBV28; 10 bases line up with TRBD2. V trimming: 4 bases; J trimming: 4 bases; junction bases outside the gene matches: 13. Germline V gene lookup returns CDR1 MDHEN and CDR2 SYDVKM. The CDR3 contains 18 residues. CDR3 coding DNA: TGTGCCAGCAGTTCTCCTGGGCTAGCGGGAGCAATTTACAATGAGCAGTTCTTC. Its protein product is CASSSPGLAGAIYNEQFF.

This clonotype showed up just a few times. This sequence joins TRBV20-1 and TRBJ1-1; 10 nucleotides align to TRBD1. This CDR3 is built from 14 residues. The ends lost 0 bases at V and 8 bases at J; junction bases unmatched: 6. The V gene's germline CDR1 is DFQATT and CDR2 SNEGSKA (reference sequence). DNA of the CDR3: TGCAGTGCTAGAGAAGGGACAGGGGCTAGGGAAGCTTTCTTT. Translated: CSAREGTGAREAFF.

This clonotype came up a few times. This chain uses TRBV6-1 with TRBJ2-4; 7 nucleotides align to TRBD2. Germline CDR1 MNHNS, CDR2 SASEGT. V trimming: 6 bases; J trimming: 10 bases; junction bases outside the gene matches: 12. This CDR3 region has 14 residues. CDR3 DNA: TGTGCCAGCAGCCCCAACACGGGACTAAAAATTCAGTACTTC. Translation: CASSPNTGLKIQYF.